The present T cell receptor beta chain was sequenced within a study of shared clonotypes between healthy human individuals. Study overall: With ages of 18 to 49, the donors were a couple of women and a few men. CD4 naive cells filled three plates per donor, CD4 memory three, CD8 naive two and CD8 memory one.

Profiled with immunoSEQ multiplex PCR; TCRdb holds only in-frame clones, not every one. The data show around 700,000 clones, with around 72% seen just once and about 1.7% held by the top ten. Study-level results: What rarefaction showed was incomplete sorted-subset sequencing despite large depth. Naive CD4 clonotypes were shared across several donors at 4.5% to 6.5%.

Trimming pared 3 bases from V and 5 bases from J, leaving 10 bases between. Germline-derived CDR1 and CDR2 are GTSNPN and SVGIG (reference sequence). The CDR3 extends over 13 amino acids. This clone was counted only a few times. Antigen specificity is unknown. This chain connects TRBV30 to TRBJ1-4, with D unclear. The source of this sequence is a woman aged 25 to 39 in good health. Sequences were obtained from memory CD4+ T cells sorted from blood. The subset denotes: CD45RA-negative fraction. CDR3 nucleotide sequence: TGTGCCTGGAGCGGACCGGGGAATGAAAAACTGTTTTTT. Translation gives CAWSGPGNEKLFF.